This T cell receptor (beta chain) was identified during a study of blood T cell repertoires in COVID-19. Germline lookup yields CDR1 SGHNT and CDR2 YYREEE (reference sequence). The CDR3 has 15 amino acids. V trimming: 0 bases; J trimming: 2 bases; junction bases outside the gene matches: 5. Profiling relied on immunoSEQ multiplex PCR, and the TCRdb table lists in-frame clones only, not all of them. The data show some 150,000 clones, about 80% seen once. Sequenced: peripheral blood. V gene TRBV5-4 combines with J gene TRBJ2-7, with 7 bases fitting TRBD2. The TCR originated in a human donor with acute or convalescent COVID-19. The donor label of this sample is uncertain. CDR3 in amino acids: CASSLEHGLAYEQYF. In DNA, the CDR3 is TGTGCCAGCAGCTTGGAACACGGACTAGCCTACGAGCAGTACTTC.